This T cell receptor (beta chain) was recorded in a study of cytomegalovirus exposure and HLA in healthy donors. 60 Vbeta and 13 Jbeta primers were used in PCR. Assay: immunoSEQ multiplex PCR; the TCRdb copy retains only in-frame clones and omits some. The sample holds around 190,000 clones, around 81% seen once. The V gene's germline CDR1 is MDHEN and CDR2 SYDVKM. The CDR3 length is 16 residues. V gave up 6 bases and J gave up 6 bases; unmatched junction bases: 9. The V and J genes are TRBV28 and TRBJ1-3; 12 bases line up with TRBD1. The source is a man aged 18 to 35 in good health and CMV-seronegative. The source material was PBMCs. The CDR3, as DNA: TGTGCCAGCAGGACGCCGGGACAGGGGGCGGAAAACACCATATATTTT. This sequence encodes CASRTPGQGAENTIYF.